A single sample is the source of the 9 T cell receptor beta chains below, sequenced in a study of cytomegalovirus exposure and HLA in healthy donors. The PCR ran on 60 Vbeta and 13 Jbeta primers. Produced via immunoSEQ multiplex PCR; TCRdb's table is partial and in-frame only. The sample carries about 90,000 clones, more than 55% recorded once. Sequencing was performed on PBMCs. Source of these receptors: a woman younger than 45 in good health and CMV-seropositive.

The DNA for the CDR3 is TGTGCCAGCAGGGATAGCGGGGGACCGAACACCGGGGAGCTGTTTTTT. It specifies CASRDSGGPNTGELFF. The chain uses TRBV6-6 and TRBJ2-2; 9 nucleotides match TRBD2. V shed 6 bases, J shed 0 bases, and the junction held 5 bases outside the gene matches. The germline V gene encodes CDR1 MNHNY and CDR2 SVGAGI (reference sequence). The length of the CDR3 is 16 residues.

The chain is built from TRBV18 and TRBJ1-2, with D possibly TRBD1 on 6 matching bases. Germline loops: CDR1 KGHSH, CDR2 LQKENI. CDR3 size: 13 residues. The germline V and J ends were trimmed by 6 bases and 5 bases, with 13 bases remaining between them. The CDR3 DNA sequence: TGTGCCAGCTCGTACAGGGAAGCATATGGCTACACCTTC. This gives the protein CASSYREAYGYTF.

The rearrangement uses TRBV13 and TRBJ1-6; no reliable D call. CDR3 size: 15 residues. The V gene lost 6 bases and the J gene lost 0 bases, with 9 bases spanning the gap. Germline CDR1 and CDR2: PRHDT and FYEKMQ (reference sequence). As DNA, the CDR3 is TGTGCCAGCAGGTCCTTAAACTCCTATAATTCACCCCTCCACTTT. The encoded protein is CASRSLNSYNSPLHF.

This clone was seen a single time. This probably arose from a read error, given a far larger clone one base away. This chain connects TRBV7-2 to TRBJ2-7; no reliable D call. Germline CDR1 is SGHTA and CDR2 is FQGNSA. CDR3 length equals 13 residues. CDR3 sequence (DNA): TGTGCCAGCAGCTTAGAGCCTTCCTACGGGCAGTACTTC. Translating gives CASSLEPSYGQYF.

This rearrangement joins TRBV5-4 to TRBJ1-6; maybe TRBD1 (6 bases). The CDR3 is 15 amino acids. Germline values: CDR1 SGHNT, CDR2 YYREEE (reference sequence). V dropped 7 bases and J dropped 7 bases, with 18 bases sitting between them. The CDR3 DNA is TGTGCCAGCGGCCCCCGGACAGCGAGGAATTCACCCCTCCACTTT. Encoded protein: CASGPRTARNSPLHF.

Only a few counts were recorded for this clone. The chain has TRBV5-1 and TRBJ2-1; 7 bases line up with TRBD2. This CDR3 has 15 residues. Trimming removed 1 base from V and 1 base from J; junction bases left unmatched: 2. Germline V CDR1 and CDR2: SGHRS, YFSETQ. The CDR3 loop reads CASSLTSASYNEQFF. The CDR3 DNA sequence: TGCGCCAGCAGCTTGACTAGCGCATCCTACAATGAGCAGTTCTTC.

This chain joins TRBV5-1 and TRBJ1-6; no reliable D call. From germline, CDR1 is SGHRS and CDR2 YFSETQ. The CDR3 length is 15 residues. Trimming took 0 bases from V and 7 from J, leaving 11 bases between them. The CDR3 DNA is TGCGCCAGCAGCTTGGATGCAGGAGGCAATTCACCCCTCCACTTT. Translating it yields CASSLDAGGNSPLHF.

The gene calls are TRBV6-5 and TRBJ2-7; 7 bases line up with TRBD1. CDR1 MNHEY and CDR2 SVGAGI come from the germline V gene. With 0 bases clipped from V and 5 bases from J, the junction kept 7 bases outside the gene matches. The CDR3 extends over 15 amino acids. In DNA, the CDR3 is TGTGCCAGCAGTTACTCATCAGGGGGTGAGAACGAGCAGTACTTC. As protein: CASSYSSGGENEQYF.

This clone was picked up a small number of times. CDR3 bases: TGTGCCAGTAGTAACAGGGCGGCAGCTTTCTTT. The encoded protein is CASSNRAAAFF. This chain uses TRBV19 with TRBJ1-1; the D gene is possibly TRBD1 (6 bases). Per the germline V gene, CDR1 is LNHDA and CDR2 is SQIVND (reference sequence). This CDR3 is built from 11 residues. V was pared by 4 bases and J by 10 bases, with 10 bases between. Full variable domain (outside the CDR3, taken from reference TRBV19 and TRBJ1-1): DGGITQSPKYLFRKEGQNVTLSCEQNLNHDAMYWYRQDPGQGLRLIYYSQIVNDFQKGDIAEGYSVSREKKESFPLTVTSAQKNPTAFYLCASSNRAAAFFGQGTRLTVV.